This T cell receptor beta chain derives from a study of blood T cell repertoires in COVID-19. This clone was recorded only once. Germline-derived CDR1 and CDR2 are SEHNR and FQNEAQ (reference sequence). The V and J ends lost 5 bases and 5 bases, in that order; junction bases with no gene match: 5. The CDR3 sequence is 15 residues long. TCRdb's copy holds only in-frame clones and misses some; the assay was immunoSEQ multiplex PCR. The table lists around 320,000 clones, 90% of them singletons, with about 4.5% in the top ten. This chain joins TRBV7-9 and TRBJ2-7; TRBD2 aligns across 14 bases. Material: PBMCs or T cells enriched from blood (not recorded which). The clonotype originates from a woman in her late teens or twenties with acute COVID-19. CDR3 sequence (DNA): TGTGCCAGCAGCACGGGACTAGCGGGAGTCCACGAGCAGTACTTC. Encoded protein: CASSTGLAGVHEQYF.